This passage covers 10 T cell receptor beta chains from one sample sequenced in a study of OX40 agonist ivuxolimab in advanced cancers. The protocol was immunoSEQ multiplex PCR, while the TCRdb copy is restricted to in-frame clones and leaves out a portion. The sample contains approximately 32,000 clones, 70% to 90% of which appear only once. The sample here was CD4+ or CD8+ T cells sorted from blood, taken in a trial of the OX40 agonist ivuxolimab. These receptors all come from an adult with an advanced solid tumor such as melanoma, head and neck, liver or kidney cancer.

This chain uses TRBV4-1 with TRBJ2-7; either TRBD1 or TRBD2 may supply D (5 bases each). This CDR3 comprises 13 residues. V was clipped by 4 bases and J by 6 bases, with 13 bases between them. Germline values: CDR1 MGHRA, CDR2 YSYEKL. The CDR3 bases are TGCGCCAGCAGCCCCGGGGCCCCCTCCGAGCAGTACTTC. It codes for CASSPGAPSEQYF.

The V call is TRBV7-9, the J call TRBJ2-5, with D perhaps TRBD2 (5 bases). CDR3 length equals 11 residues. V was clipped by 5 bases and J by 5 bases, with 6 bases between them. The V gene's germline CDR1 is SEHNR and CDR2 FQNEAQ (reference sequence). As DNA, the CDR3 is TGTGCCAGCAGCCCGGGGGAGACCCAGTACTTC. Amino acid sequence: CASSPGETQYF.

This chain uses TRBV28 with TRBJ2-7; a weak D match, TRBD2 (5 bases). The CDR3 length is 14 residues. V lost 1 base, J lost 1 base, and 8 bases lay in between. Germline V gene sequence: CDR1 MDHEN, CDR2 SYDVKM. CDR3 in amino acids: CASSLFGESYEQYF. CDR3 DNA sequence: TGTGCCAGCAGTTTATTCGGGGAATCCTACGAGCAGTACTTC.

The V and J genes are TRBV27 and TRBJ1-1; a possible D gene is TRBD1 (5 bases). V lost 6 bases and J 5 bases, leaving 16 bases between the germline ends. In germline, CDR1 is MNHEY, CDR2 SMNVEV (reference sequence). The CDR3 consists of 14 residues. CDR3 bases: TGTGCCAGCAGCTTAGCAGGGATTGAGACTGAAGCTTTCTTT. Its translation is CASSLAGIETEAFF.

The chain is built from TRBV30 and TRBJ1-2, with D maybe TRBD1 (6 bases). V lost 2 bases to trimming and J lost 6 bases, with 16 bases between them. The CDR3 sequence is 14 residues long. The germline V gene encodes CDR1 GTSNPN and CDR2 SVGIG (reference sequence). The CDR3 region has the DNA TGTGCCTGGAGTCTACCGGGGGGGCTCCATGGCTACACCTTC. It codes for CAWSLPGGLHGYTF. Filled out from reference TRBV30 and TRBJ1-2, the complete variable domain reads SQTIHQWPATLVQPVGSPLSLECTVEGTSNPNLYWYRQAAGRGLQLLFYSVGIGQISSEVPQNLSASRPQDRQFILSSKKLLLSDSGFYLCAWSLPGGLHGYTFGSGTRLTVV.

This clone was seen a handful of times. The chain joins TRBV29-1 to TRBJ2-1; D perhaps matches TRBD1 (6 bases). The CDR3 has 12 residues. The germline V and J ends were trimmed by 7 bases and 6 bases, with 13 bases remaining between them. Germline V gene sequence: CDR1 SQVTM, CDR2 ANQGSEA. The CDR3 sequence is CSDQGLGNEQFF. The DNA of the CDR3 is TGCAGCGACCAGGGGCTCGGCAATGAGCAGTTCTTC.

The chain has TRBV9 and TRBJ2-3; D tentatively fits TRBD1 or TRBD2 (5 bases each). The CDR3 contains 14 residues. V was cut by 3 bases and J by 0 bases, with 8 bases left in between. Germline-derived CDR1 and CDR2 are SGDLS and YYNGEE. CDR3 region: CASSGRDSTDTQYF. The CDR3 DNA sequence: TGTGCCAGCAGCGGCCGGGACAGCACAGATACGCAGTATTTT.

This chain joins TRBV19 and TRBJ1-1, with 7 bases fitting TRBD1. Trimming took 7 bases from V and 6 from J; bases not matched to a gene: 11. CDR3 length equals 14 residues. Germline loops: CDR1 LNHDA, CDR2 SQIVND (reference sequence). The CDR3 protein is CASTTQGGLAEAFF. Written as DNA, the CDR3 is TGTGCCAGTACTACCCAAGGGGGCTTGGCTGAAGCTTTCTTT.

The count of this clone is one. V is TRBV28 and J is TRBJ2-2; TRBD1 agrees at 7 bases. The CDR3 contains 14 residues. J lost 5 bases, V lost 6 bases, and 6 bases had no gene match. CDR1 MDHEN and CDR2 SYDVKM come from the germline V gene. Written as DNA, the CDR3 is TGTGCCAGCAGAGCTTCGACAGGGACCGGGGAGCTGTTTTTT. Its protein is CASRASTGTGELFF.

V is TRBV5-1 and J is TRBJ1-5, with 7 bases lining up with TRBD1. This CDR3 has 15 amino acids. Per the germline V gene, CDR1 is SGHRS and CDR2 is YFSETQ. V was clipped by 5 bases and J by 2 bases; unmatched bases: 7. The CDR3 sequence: CASRKGTDGNQPQHF. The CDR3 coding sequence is TGCGCCAGCAGGAAGGGGACAGACGGCAATCAGCCCCAGCATTTT.